This T cell receptor beta chain was profiled in a study of T cell responses to AZD1222 COVID-19 vaccine. Findings and limits, study-wide: Donors were chiefly white British, with a greater number of females, and clonal diversity was perhaps underestimated. CD4 TCRs linked to vaccination spanned spike, dominating at 160-218 and 743-854.

A remark on this clone: What it binds is unknown.

Sequencing used immunoSEQ multiplex PCR; TCRdb keeps in-frame clones, though not all of them. The sample includes some 150,000 clones, 88% of them seen just once. This clonotype was obtained from an adult who received the MenACWY meningococcal vaccine as a control. The sequenced sample was peripheral blood, obtained 28 days after the second dose of the MenACWY control vaccine.

Written as DNA, the CDR3 is TGTGCCACCCGAAATCACTTGGCAGGGGCCACCGGGGAGCTGTTTTTT. Residues: CATRNHLAGATGELFF. The chain is built from TRBV10-3 and TRBJ2-2; D may be TRBD1 (6 bases). CDR1 and CDR2 from the germline V gene are ENHRY and SYGVKD. The V gene lost 10 bases and the J gene lost 4 bases, with 22 bases spanning the gap. The CDR3 loop spans 16 amino acids.